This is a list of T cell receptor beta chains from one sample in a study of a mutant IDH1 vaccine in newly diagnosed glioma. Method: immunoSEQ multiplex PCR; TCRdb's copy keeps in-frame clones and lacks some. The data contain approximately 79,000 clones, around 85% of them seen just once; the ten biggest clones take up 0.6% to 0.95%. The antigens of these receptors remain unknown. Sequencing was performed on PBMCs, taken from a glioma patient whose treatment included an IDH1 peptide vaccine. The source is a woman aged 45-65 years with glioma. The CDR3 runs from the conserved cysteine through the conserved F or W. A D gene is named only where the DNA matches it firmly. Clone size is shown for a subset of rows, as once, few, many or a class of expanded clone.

cdr3_nt: TGTGCCAGCAGCTTAGTACAGAACACTGAAGCTTTCTTT
cdr3_aa: CASSLVQNTEAFF
v_call: TRBV7-9
j_call: TRBJ1-1
d_call: .
clone_size: .

cdr3_nt: TGTGCCAGCAACGGACAGGGGTACGAGCAGTACTTC
cdr3_aa: CASNGQGYEQYF
v_call: TRBV2
j_call: TRBJ2-7
d_call: TRBD1
clone_size: .

cdr3_nt: TGCGCCAGCAGCCAGCCCTCAATTCAGGCGCCCCCAGATACGCAGTATTTT
cdr3_aa: CASSQPSIQAPPDTQYF
v_call: TRBV4-1
j_call: TRBJ2-3
d_call: .
clone_size: .

cdr3_nt: TGCAGCGTTGAAGAGGAGAACGAGCAGTACTTC
cdr3_aa: CSVEEENEQYF
v_call: TRBV29-1
j_call: TRBJ2-7
d_call: .
clone_size: .

cdr3_nt: TGTGCCAGCAGTTACACCGGGACAGGGCACTACAATGAGCAGTTCTTC
cdr3_aa: CASSYTGTGHYNEQFF
v_call: TRBV6-6
j_call: TRBJ2-1
d_call: TRBD1
clone_size: .

cdr3_nt: TGTGCCAGCAGACCGACGAGGTCGACCTCGCGGCACTTC
cdr3_aa: CASRPTRSTSRHF
v_call: TRBV27
j_call: TRBJ2-4
d_call: .
clone_size: .

cdr3_nt: TGTGCCAGCAGAGCGGGTGACACCGGGGAGCTGTTTTTT
cdr3_aa: CASRAGDTGELFF
v_call: TRBV6-1
j_call: TRBJ2-2
d_call: .
clone_size: few

cdr3_nt: TGTGCCAGCAGTTTAGATTACCAGAACTATGGCTACACCTTC
cdr3_aa: CASSLDYQNYGYTF
v_call: TRBV27
j_call: TRBJ1-2
d_call: .
clone_size: .

cdr3_nt: TGTGCCAGCAGTCAGCGGGAGGGTTCAGATACGCAGTATTTT
cdr3_aa: CASSQREGSDTQYF
v_call: TRBV27
j_call: TRBJ2-3
d_call: TRBD2
clone_size: .

cdr3_nt: TGTGCCATCAGTGAGTCTCGGGAGACTGAAGCTTTCTTT
cdr3_aa: CAISESRETEAFF
v_call: TRBV10-3
j_call: TRBJ1-1
d_call: .
clone_size: few

cdr3_nt: TGTGCCAGCTTCTCCCGTGACGCCCCTCGCCAGCCCCAGCATTTT
cdr3_aa: CASFSRDAPRQPQHF
v_call: TRBV28
j_call: TRBJ1-5
d_call: .
clone_size: once

cdr3_nt: TGTGCCAGCAGCCGAGAGGGGATCGGGGAGCTGTTTTTT
cdr3_aa: CASSREGIGELFF
v_call: TRBV7-8
j_call: TRBJ2-2
d_call: .
clone_size: .

cdr3_nt: TGTGCCAGCAGCTTAAGTTACACAGATACGCAGTATTTT
cdr3_aa: CASSLSYTDTQYF
v_call: TRBV13
j_call: TRBJ2-3
d_call: .
clone_size: few

cdr3_nt: TGTGCCAGCAGTTTGAAAGGCACAGATACGCAGTATTTT
cdr3_aa: CASSLKGTDTQYF
v_call: TRBV27
j_call: TRBJ2-3
d_call: .
clone_size: once

cdr3_nt: TGCAGCGTTGCGGGGGGTCCTGATGGCACCGGGGAGCTGTTTTTT
cdr3_aa: CSVAGGPDGTGELFF
v_call: TRBV29-1
j_call: TRBJ2-2
d_call: TRBD2
clone_size: .

cdr3_nt: TGCGCCAGCAGCCCGGGTGGCCCTACTAGCACAGATACGCAGTATTTT
cdr3_aa: CASSPGGPTSTDTQYF
v_call: TRBV5-1
j_call: TRBJ2-3
d_call: .
clone_size: .

cdr3_nt: TGTGCCAGTAGTATCCAGGGGGCCAAGAACACTGAAGCTTTCTTT
cdr3_aa: CASSIQGAKNTEAFF
v_call: TRBV19
j_call: TRBJ1-1
d_call: TRBD1
clone_size: few

cdr3_nt: TGTGCCTGGACTCGTGTCAGTGGGGGAGCTTTCTTT
cdr3_aa: CAWTRVSGGAFF
v_call: TRBV30
j_call: TRBJ1-1
d_call: .
clone_size: .

cdr3_nt: TGTGCCAGCAGCTCCCGGGGGGCCGGAGAGACCCAGTACTTC
cdr3_aa: CASSSRGAGETQYF
v_call: TRBV7-8
j_call: TRBJ2-5
d_call: .
clone_size: .

cdr3_nt: TGTGCCAGCAGGGGACAAATCTATGGCTACACCTTC
cdr3_aa: CASRGQIYGYTF
v_call: TRBV2
j_call: TRBJ1-2
d_call: .
clone_size: .

cdr3_nt: TGCGCCAGCAGTGAGAGGATAACCTACGAGCAGTACTTC
cdr3_aa: CASSERITYEQYF
v_call: TRBV10-1
j_call: TRBJ2-7
d_call: .
clone_size: .

cdr3_nt: TGTGCCAGCACCTTTTGGGGGACCTACGAGCAGTACTTC
cdr3_aa: CASTFWGTYEQYF
v_call: TRBV5-6
j_call: TRBJ2-7
d_call: .
clone_size: .

cdr3_nt: TGCGCCAGCAGTCAAATGCGGCTAGCGGGAAGAACAGATACGCAGTATTTT
cdr3_aa: CASSQMRLAGRTDTQYF
v_call: TRBV23-1
j_call: TRBJ2-3
d_call: TRBD2
clone_size: .

cdr3_nt: TGTGCCAGCAGTGATGCTCCCGGGACACTTTCCTACAATGAGCAGTTCTTC
cdr3_aa: CASSDAPGTLSYNEQFF
v_call: TRBV6-1
j_call: TRBJ2-1
d_call: .
clone_size: .

cdr3_nt: TGCGCCAGCAGCCCCCGCGCCTCCTACAATGAGCAGTTCTTC
cdr3_aa: CASSPRASYNEQFF
v_call: TRBV5-1
j_call: TRBJ2-1
d_call: .
clone_size: .

cdr3_nt: TGTGCCAGCAGCTTGGGGGTAGCGGGATTGCAAGAGACCCAGTACTTC
cdr3_aa: CASSLGVAGLQETQYF
v_call: TRBV5-4
j_call: TRBJ2-5
d_call: TRBD2
clone_size: .

cdr3_nt: TGCAGCGTTGACGATAGGGGCTATGAGCAGTTCTTC
cdr3_aa: CSVDDRGYEQFF
v_call: TRBV29-1
j_call: TRBJ2-1
d_call: .
clone_size: .

cdr3_nt: TGCGCCAGCAGCCAAGCTGGATCGGTGGATACGCAGTATTTT
cdr3_aa: CASSQAGSVDTQYF
v_call: TRBV4-1
j_call: TRBJ2-3
d_call: .
clone_size: .

cdr3_nt: TGCGCCAGCAGCACCGGGACATTTAACACTGAAGCTTTCTTT
cdr3_aa: CASSTGTFNTEAFF
v_call: TRBV5-1
j_call: TRBJ1-1
d_call: .
clone_size: .